Listed below are T cell receptor beta chains from one sample, sequenced in a study of blood T cell repertoires in COVID-19. Assay used: immunoSEQ multiplex PCR; TCRdb lists only in-frame clones, some missing. The sample holds around 300,000 clones; 87% are singletons and the top ten take about 5.5%. The specimen sequenced was PBMCs or T cells enriched from blood (not recorded which). The receptors were gathered from a woman in her forties who had recovered from COVID-19. CDR3s include the opening cysteine and the closing phenylalanine or tryptophan. The D gene is left open where the match is weak. The size entry is marked missing in some rows and otherwise reads once, few, many or a size class.

.	.	TRBJ1-2	15	TRBV19	TGTGCCAGTAGTACCCTACCCCGGTCAAGATTTGGCTACACCTTC	CASSTLPRSRFGYTF
.	.	TRBJ2-6	17	TRBV18	TGTGCCAGCTCACCAGTTACGCGGGTCACCGGGGCCAACGTCCTGACTTTC	CASSPVTRVTGANVLTF
.	TRBD1	TRBJ1-5	15	TRBV19	TGTGCCAGTAGTATAGCGGGGACAGGCAATCAGCCCCAGCATTTT	CASSIAGTGNQPQHF
.	.	TRBJ1-4	15	TRBV30	TGTGCCTGGAGTGAGGGGCGTGGATCTAATGAAAAACTGTTTTTT	CAWSEGRGSNEKLFF
.	.	TRBJ2-7	11	TRBV7-2	TGTGCCAGCAGCTCTAACTACGAGCAGTACTTC	CASSSNYEQYF
once	.	TRBJ1-2	13	TRBV6-1	TGTGCCAGCAGTGTAGCAGAGAACTATGGCTACACCTTC	CASSVAENYGYTF
.	TRBD1	TRBJ1-2	16	TRBV28	TGTGCCAGCAGTTCCTCCTCAGGGACAGGCGGACGTGGCTACACCTTC	CASSSSSGTGGRGYTF
few	TRBD1	TRBJ1-5	13	TRBV30	TGTGCCTGGAGTTCAGGGGGTAATCAGCCCCAGCATTTT	CAWSSGGNQPQHF
.	TRBD2	TRBJ2-1	16	TRBV9	TGTGCCAGCAGCGTAGGCGGGAGAGGACGTTCCAATGAGCAGTTCTTC	CASSVGGRGRSNEQFF
.	.	TRBJ2-2	16	TRBV7-3	TGTGCCAGCAGCTTGGGTTCCGGACTAAGCACCGGGGAGCTGTTTTTT	CASSLGSGLSTGELFF
.	.	TRBJ2-7	14	TRBV28	TGTGCCAGCAGTTTTTCGGGGAAAACCTACGAGCAGTACTTC	CASSFSGKTYEQYF
.	.	TRBJ2-7	14	TRBV2	TGTGCCAGCAGGAGAGAGGTGTCCTCCTACGAGCAGTACTTC	CASRREVSSYEQYF
.	TRBD2	TRBJ2-3	14	TRBV5-4	TGTGCCAGCAGCCGCGGACTAGGGACAGATACGCAGTATTTT	CASSRGLGTDTQYF
.	.	TRBJ1-2	12	TRBV6-5	TGTGCCACCCCTAGGAGAGCGGGGGGCTACACCTTC	CATPRRAGGYTF
.	TRBD2	TRBJ2-1	18	TRBV28	TGTGCCAGCAGTGTTATTCCGGGACTAGCGGGGGTTCACAATGAGCAGTTCTTC	CASSVIPGLAGVHNEQFF
.	TRBD2	TRBJ2-2	15	TRBV7-2	TGTGCCAGCACCCCAGCGGGAGGGTTCCCCGGGGAGCTGTTTTTT	CASTPAGGFPGELFF
.	.	TRBJ2-7	12	TRBV6-2/TRBV6-3	TGTGCCAGCAGTTACCTAGCCTACGAGCAGTACTTC	CASSYLAYEQYF
.	TRBD2	TRBJ2-1	16	TRBV7-3	TGTGCCAGCAGCTTAACTTTAGCGGGAAGCTACAATGAGCAGTTCTTC	CASSLTLAGSYNEQFF
.	.	TRBJ2-1	13	TRBV2	TGTGCCAGCACCCCGTGGCCCTCGGGTGAGCAGTTCTTC	CASTPWPSGEQFF